The clone carrying this T cell receptor (beta chain) was found once. What it binds is unknown. CDR1 is SEHNR, CDR2 FQNEAQ, per germline (reference sequence). The CDR3 totals 16 residues. Unmatched junction bases numbered 8, after V lost 5 bases and J lost 1 base. These data originate in a study of shared clonotypes between healthy human individuals. TCRdb keeps only in-frame clones here, not all; method: immunoSEQ multiplex PCR. The sample holds roughly 2.1 million clones, under 95% seen once. Positive CCR7 selection of CD45RO-negative cells yielded the naive CD8 cells, and terminally differentiated effector memory CD45RA+ cells were excluded. Findings and caveats of the study: The sharing of 4.5% to 5% of naive CD4 clonotypes was seen across a handful of donors. Blood was the sole source, and tissue repertoires probably differ.

The chain employs TRBV7-9 and TRBJ1-5; 7 bases map to TRBD1. The receptor comes from a man aged 18 to 29 in good health. Some clones in this sample may be carry-over from other donors' samples. Sequenced material: naive CD8+ T cells from PBMCs. The CDR3: CASSRTTGTSNQPQHF. CDR3 DNA: TGTGCCAGCAGCCGTACGACAGGGACAAGCAATCAGCCCCAGCATTTT.